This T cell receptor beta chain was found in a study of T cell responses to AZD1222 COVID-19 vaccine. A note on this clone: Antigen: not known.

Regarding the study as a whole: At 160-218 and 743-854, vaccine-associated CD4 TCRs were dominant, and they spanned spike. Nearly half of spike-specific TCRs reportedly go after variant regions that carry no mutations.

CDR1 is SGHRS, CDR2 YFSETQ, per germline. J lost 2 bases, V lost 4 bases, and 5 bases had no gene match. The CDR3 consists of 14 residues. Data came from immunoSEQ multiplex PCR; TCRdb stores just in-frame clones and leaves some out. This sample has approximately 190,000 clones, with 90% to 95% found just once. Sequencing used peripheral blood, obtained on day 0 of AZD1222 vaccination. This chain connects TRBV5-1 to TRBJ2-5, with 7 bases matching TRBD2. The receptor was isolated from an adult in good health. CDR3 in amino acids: CASSLQAGQETQYF. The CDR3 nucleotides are TGCGCCAGCAGCCTCCAAGCGGGACAAGAGACCCAGTACTTC.